These T cell receptor beta chains were read from a single sample in a study of CD8 T cells in Susac syndrome. TCRdb called the immunoSEQ multiplex PCR reads again in MiXCR, with one record for every CDR3 protein. The sample lists about 240,000 distinct CDR3 sequences, about 96% seen once, with 0.08% to 0.11% in the top ten. Source material: CD4+ T cells from PBMCs. These receptors originate from a human donor with Susac syndrome. CDR3s include the opening cysteine and the closing phenylalanine or tryptophan. D genes are given only for firm matches. Expanded clones are given a class, and other clones once, few, many or no size at all.

TGTGCCAGCAGCCAATGGAAGGGGCTCCAGTACTTC | CASSQWKGLQYF | TRBJ2-5 | - | TRBV3-1 | -
TGCGCCAGCAGCTTTGGGCTGCAGGACACTGAAGCTTTCTTT | CASSFGLQDTEAFF | TRBJ1-1 | - | TRBV5-1 | -
TGCAGCGCCGTGGAGTTCGAACTGGAAGCTTTCTTT | CSAVEFELEAFF | TRBJ1-1 | - | TRBV29-1 | -
TGTGCCAGCAGTGGAAGGACAGGGGGCTTCGCTGAAGCTTTCTTT | CASSGRTGGFAEAFF | TRBJ1-1 | TRBD1 | TRBV25-1 | -
TGTGCCAGCAGCGCACGGGACACCTCGCCGTACGAGCAGTACTTC | CASSARDTSPYEQYF | TRBJ2-7 | - | TRBV9 | -
TGTGCCTGGAGTAGAAGTAGCAATCAGCCCCAGCATTTT | CAWSRSSNQPQHF | TRBJ1-5 | - | TRBV30 | -
TGCGCCAGCAGCCAAGAGGGACGCCTTAGCGGGAGAGGAGATACGCAGTATTTT | CASSQEGRLSGRGDTQYF | TRBJ2-3 | TRBD2 | TRBV4-1 | -
TGTGCCAGCTCACCCACTAGAGACTACGAGCAGTACTTC | CASSPTRDYEQYF | TRBJ2-7 | - | TRBV18 | -
TGTGCCAGCCCGGTGGGGGCAGATACGCAGTATTTT | CASPVGADTQYF | TRBJ2-3 | - | TRBV14 | -
TGCAGCGTTGGGGGCCTTGGGGGGGGGCAACCGAACACTGAAGCTTTCTTT | CSVGGLGGGQPNTEAFF | TRBJ1-1 | - | TRBV29-1 | -
TGTGCCAGCAGCGCCCGGGGCAGGGGCTCAGATACGCAGTATTTT | CASSARGRGSDTQYF | TRBJ2-3 | - | TRBV9 | once
TGTGCCAGCTCACAGGTGATAACCGGGGAGCTGTTTTTT | CASSQVITGELFF | TRBJ2-2 | - | TRBV18 | -
TGCGCCAGCAGCCAAGATTCGGTGACAGGGGCTGGCTACACCTTC | CASSQDSVTGAGYTF | TRBJ1-2 | TRBD1 | TRBV4-1 | once
TGCAGCGTTTCAGGGGCTTGGGACGAGCAGTACTTC | CSVSGAWDEQYF | TRBJ2-7 | - | TRBV29-1 | -
TGTGCTAGTGGTTTGGACTCCGGGGGCAATCAGCCCCAGCATTTT | CASGLDSGGNQPQHF | TRBJ1-5 | - | TRBV12-5 | -
TGTGCCAGTTCCGGGACAGGGGGCCATGGCTACACCTTC | CASSGTGGHGYTF | TRBJ1-2 | TRBD1 | TRBV25-1 | -
TGTGCCAGCACTCCGTTAACTCATGAAGCTTTCTTT | CASTPLTHEAFF | TRBJ1-1 | - | TRBV7-9 | -
TGCGCCAGCAGCTCCTCCGGGACCTACACCGGGGAGCTGTTTTTT | CASSSSGTYTGELFF | TRBJ2-2 | - | TRBV5-1 | -
TGCAGTGCGGGGGAGAACACTGAAGCTTTCTTT | CSAGENTEAFF | TRBJ1-1 | - | TRBV20-1 | -
TGTGCCAGCAGTCTCAGAACAGGTGCATCCGGTGAGCAGTTCTTC | CASSLRTGASGEQFF | TRBJ2-1 | - | TRBV28 | -
TGCAGCGTGACAGGCTACCTGAAAGGCTACACCTTC | CSVTGYLKGYTF | TRBJ1-2 | - | TRBV29-1 | -
TGCAGTACCCTGAGGGAGGGGGCTGAAGCTTTCTTT | CSTLREGAEAFF | TRBJ1-1 | - | TRBV29-1 | -
TGTGCCAGCAGCGCGCAGGGTGCGCGGGGCTACACCTTC | CASSAQGARGYTF | TRBJ1-2 | - | TRBV7-9 | -
TGTGCCAGCAGTACGGGACAGCGTAATTCTTTCTATGGCTACACCTTC | CASSTGQRNSFYGYTF | TRBJ1-2 | TRBD1 | TRBV6-1 | -
TGTGCCAGCAGCTCCGGGGGTAGCGGGATCTCCTACGAGCAGTACTTC | CASSSGGSGISYEQYF | TRBJ2-7 | TRBD2 | TRBV5-4 | -
TGCGCCAGCAGCCAAGATAATCCTAGCGGGGCCCCGAGCTCCTACAATGAGCAGTTCTTC | CASSQDNPSGAPSSYNEQFF | TRBJ2-1 | TRBD2 | TRBV4-1 | once
TGTGCCAGCAGCAGGGAGACAGGGCCCAATGAGCAGTTCTTC | CASSRETGPNEQFF | TRBJ2-1 | - | TRBV21-1 | -
TGCAGCGTTGATAGGAAACTCTCCTACAATGAGCAGTTCTTC | CSVDRKLSYNEQFF | TRBJ2-1 | - | TRBV29-1 | -
TGCGCCAGCAGCTTACTACAGGGGGCCCAAGAGACCCAGTACTTC | CASSLLQGAQETQYF | TRBJ2-5 | TRBD1 | TRBV5-1 | once
TGTGCCAGCAGTTTAGAGGGGGAGTACTATGGCTACACCTTC | CASSLEGEYYGYTF | TRBJ1-2 | - | TRBV28 | -
TGTGCCAGCAGCCTGCAATATGAGCAGTTCTTC | CASSLQYEQFF | TRBJ2-1 | - | TRBV14 | -
TGTGCCACCAGTGACTCTCAGGAGCTGTTTTTT | CATSDSQELFF | TRBJ2-2 | - | TRBV24-1 | -
TGTGCCAGCAGCCTCATCCGGCAGTTCTTC | CASSLIRQFF | TRBJ2-1 | - | TRBV28 | -
TGCAGCGTACCGAGAAATAACAGGTACAATGAGCAGTTCTTC | CSVPRNNRYNEQFF | TRBJ2-1 | - | TRBV29-1 | -
TGTGCCGCCTCAAGTGGGCTAGCGGGAGGCGCAGATACGCAGTATTTT | CAASSGLAGGADTQYF | TRBJ2-3 | TRBD2 | TRBV10-3 | -
TGTGCCAGCAGCAAAGGGGACAGTGACATTCAGTACTTC | CASSKGDSDIQYF | TRBJ2-4 | - | TRBV21-1 | -
TGTGCCAGTAGTAAGAACAGGGAGTCCTACGAGCAGTACTTC | CASSKNRESYEQYF | TRBJ2-7 | - | TRBV19 | -
TGTGCCACCAGCACCGGGACCGACCCCAACATTCAGTACTTC | CATSTGTDPNIQYF | TRBJ2-4 | - | TRBV10-3 | few
TGCAGTGCTAGAGGGGTAGAAACGCAGTATTTT | CSARGVETQYF | TRBJ2-3 | - | TRBV20-1 | once
TGTGCCGCACAGGGTTACACTGAAGCTTTCTTT | CAAQGYTEAFF | TRBJ1-1 | - | TRBV19 | -
TGCAGCGTTGGAGTCTACAGGGGCGAGCAGTACTTC | CSVGVYRGEQYF | TRBJ2-7 | TRBD1 | TRBV29-1 | -
TGCAGCGTTCCTCGAGGGGACCACTATGGCTACACCTTC | CSVPRGDHYGYTF | TRBJ1-2 | - | TRBV29-1 | -
TGCAGCGTTATCTCTTCCTACGAGCAGTACTTC | CSVISSYEQYF | TRBJ2-7 | - | TRBV29-1 | -
TGCAGTGCTAGAGATCCCATCCACCCGAACACTGAAGCTTTCTTT | CSARDPIHPNTEAFF | TRBJ1-1 | - | TRBV20-1 | -
TGCGCCAGCAGCCAAGTTGCAGTTGGCACTGAAGCTTTCTTT | CASSQVAVGTEAFF | TRBJ1-1 | - | TRBV3-1 | -
TGTGCCAGCAGCCAAGATTACCAGGCCCTAGCTTTCTTT | CASSQDYQALAFF | TRBJ1-1 | - | TRBV14 | -
TGTGCCAGCCAACTAGCAGATACGCAGTATTTT | CASQLADTQYF | TRBJ2-3 | - | TRBV28 | -
TGCGCCAGCAGCCAACCCCGGGACCTATCATATGGCTACACCTTC | CASSQPRDLSYGYTF | TRBJ1-2 | - | TRBV4-1 | -
TGTGCCAGCTCACCCTACGATTCGGTACTGAACACTGAAGCTTTCTTT | CASSPYDSVLNTEAFF | TRBJ1-1 | - | TRBV18 | -
TGCAGTGCTCTTAGCGGGAGAGGCTCGAACACCGGGGAGCTGTTTTTT | CSALSGRGSNTGELFF | TRBJ2-2 | TRBD2 | TRBV20-1 | -
TGTGCCACCAGTCTCAGAAGGGGAAATGAGCAGTTCTTC | CATSLRRGNEQFF | TRBJ2-1 | - | TRBV24-1 | -
TGTGCCAGCAGCGTAGCTGGTGAAGGGCACGGGGCCAACGTCCTGACTTTC | CASSVAGEGHGANVLTF | TRBJ2-6 | - | TRBV9 | -
TGTGCCAGCAGCCTCAACGGGGCCCAGCAAGAGACCCAGTACTTC | CASSLNGAQQETQYF | TRBJ2-5 | - | TRBV3-1 | -
TGCAGCGTTGAGGGCAGAATGAACACTGAAGCTTTCTTT | CSVEGRMNTEAFF | TRBJ1-1 | - | TRBV29-1 | many
TGTGCCACCAAGGGTGACAATCAGCCCCAGCATTTT | CATKGDNQPQHF | TRBJ1-5 | - | TRBV12-3/TRBV12-4 | -
TGTGCTAGCAGCCCCACCCAACCTTTACAGGGAACCCAGTACTTC | CASSPTQPLQGTQYF | TRBJ2-5 | - | TRBV7-7 | -
TGCGCCAGCAGCTTGGACAGATACGAAGAGACCCAGTACTTC | CASSLDRYEETQYF | TRBJ2-5 | - | TRBV5-1 | -
TGCAGCGTTCGAATCTATCTGAACACTGAAGCTTTCTTT | CSVRIYLNTEAFF | TRBJ1-1 | - | TRBV29-1 | -